A single sample is the source of the 9 T cell receptor beta chains below, sequenced in a study of T cells in tumors after PD-1 blockade. Clones were sequenced by immunoSEQ multiplex PCR, and TCRdb holds only the in-frame ones, with some missing. The sample has 55,000 to 65,000 clones, 80% seen once. Sequenced here: PBMCs, sampled before anti-PD-1 treatment. These receptors were taken from a human donor with basal cell carcinoma.

This chain connects TRBV12-3 or TRBV12-4 to TRBJ1-4; a weak D match, TRBD1 (5 bases). Trimming cost V 7 bases and J 2 bases, with 8 bases left between them. CDR3 size: 13 residues. The CDR3 sequence is CASTRQTNEKLFF. CDR3 in DNA: TGTGCCAGCACTCGACAGACTAATGAAAAACTGTTTTTT.

J is TRBJ2-1 and V is TRBV5-6; 9 nucleotides align to TRBD2. The J segment lost 5 bases and the V segment lost 0 bases, leaving 6 bases of the junction unmatched. This CDR3 contains 16 residues. Germline CDR1 SGHDT, CDR2 YYEEEE. CDR3 region: CASSLVFLAGNNEQFF. In nucleotides, the CDR3 is TGTGCCAGCAGCTTGGTATTTCTAGCGGGAAACAATGAGCAGTTCTTC.

This rearrangement joins TRBV14 to TRBJ1-2; a possible D gene is TRBD1 (6 bases). V lost 0 bases and J 10 bases, leaving 12 bases between the germline ends. Germline V gene data show CDR1 as SGHDN and CDR2 as FVKESK. The CDR3 length is 13 residues. The CDR3 coding sequence is TGTGCCAGCAGCCAAGACAGGGGCGTAGTCTACACCTTC. Encoded protein: CASSQDRGVVYTF.

This sequence joins TRBV7-2 and TRBJ1-3, with TRBD1 as a possible D gene (5 bases). The CDR3 contains 16 residues. Germline CDR1 and CDR2: SGHTA and FQGNSA. Trimming pared 1 base from V and 6 bases from J, leaving 16 bases between. In DNA form, the CDR3 reads TGTGCCAGCAGCTTAGTTCGGTGGGACCATGAAAACACCATATATTTT. Protein: CASSLVRWDHENTIYF.

The gene calls are TRBV12-3 or TRBV12-4 and TRBJ2-7; D remains unclear. This CDR3 has 13 residues. Trimming cost V 5 bases and J 0 bases, with 8 bases left between them. The CDR3 region has the DNA TGTGCCAGCAGTCTCAGGAGCTCCTACGAGCAGTACTTC. Its protein is CASSLRSSYEQYF.

This chain joins TRBV5-6 and TRBJ2-5; 11 bases are shared with TRBD1. The junction had 6 bases not matched to a gene; V was cut back by 3 bases and J by 5 bases. Germline values: CDR1 SGHDT, CDR2 YYEEEE. This CDR3 contains 15 residues. The CDR3 bases are TGTGCCAGCAGCTCATGGGACAGGGGGGTTGAGACCCAGTACTTC. Translation gives CASSSWDRGVETQYF.

V is TRBV10-1 and J is TRBJ2-3; TRBD2 agrees at 9 bases. The length of the CDR3 is 15 residues. Trimming at V came to 1 base and at J to 2 bases, leaving 1 base not matched to a gene. CDR1 and CDR2 from the germline V gene are WNHNN and SYGVQD (reference sequence). CDR3: CASSELAGDTDTQYF. The DNA of the CDR3 is TGCGCCAGCAGTGAGTTAGCGGGGGACACAGATACGCAGTATTTT.

There are a few counts of this clone. The chain joins TRBV5-4 to TRBJ2-1; 8 bases are shared with TRBD1. The V gene's germline CDR1 is SGHNT and CDR2 YYREEE (reference sequence). V trimming: 4 bases; J trimming: 0 bases; junction bases outside the gene matches: 6. This CDR3 contains 16 residues. The chain's CDR3 is CASSPVQGGSYNEQFF. In DNA, the CDR3 is TGTGCCAGCAGCCCGGTACAGGGGGGCTCCTACAATGAGCAGTTCTTC.

This clone was recorded only once. V usage is TRBV24-1 and J usage is TRBJ2-3; TRBD2 matches at 11 bases. J lost 3 bases, V lost 4 bases, and 5 bases had no gene match. The CDR3 is 16 amino acids. Germline CDR1 and CDR2: KGHDR and SFDVKD. The CDR3 nucleotides are TGTGCCACCAGTGACACTAGCGGGGGAAAGACAGATACGCAGTATTTT. It encodes CATSDTSGGKTDTQYF.